The present T cell receptor beta chain was sequenced within a study of blood T cell repertoires in COVID-19. Looking at the study overall: The United States, Italy and Spain supplied acute and convalescent COVID-19 samples.

Original data processing: The assay estimated nucleated cells by amplifying reference gene primers. Repertoires were generated with immunoSEQ multiplex PCR, while TCRdb's copy carries only in-frame clones and drops some. D and trimming come from the DNA, and the V and J calls and clone size come from that table. The data show 30,000 to 35,000 clones, around 87% seen once. This clone was recorded a few times. Sequencing was performed on peripheral blood. The TCR sequence derives from a man of 80 years or more with active COVID-19.

CDR3 nucleotides: TGTGCCAGCAGCTTAGTCCTAGACAGGGACTACGAGCAGTACTTC. Amino acid sequence: CASSLVLDRDYEQYF. J is TRBJ2-7 and V is TRBV7-9, with 7 positions matching TRBD1. The CDR3 runs 15 residues. V was pared by 1 base and J by 3 bases, with 6 bases of the junction left unmatched. The germline gives CDR1 SEHNR, CDR2 FQNEAQ (reference sequence).